This T cell receptor beta chain is from a study of ipilimumab plus nivolumab after autologous stem cell transplantation. Patients got 3 mg/kg IV nivolumab weeks 1, 4, 7, 10, then biweekly through week 26. TCRdb's table, derived via immunoSEQ multiplex PCR, lists solely in-frame clones and lacks some. The repertoire consists of 43,000 or so clones, with 70% to 90% occurring once and the leading ten covering approximately 0.8%. The material was PBMCs, obtained in a trial of ipilimumab plus nivolumab as post-transplant consolidation. The TCR sequence derives from a male donor with multiple myeloma.

The CDR3 spells CASSLGITWGNEQFF. Written as DNA, the CDR3 is TGTGCCAGCAGCTTAGGGATAACCTGGGGCAATGAGCAGTTCTTC. The rearrangement joins TRBV7-2 to TRBJ2-1; D unresolved. This CDR3 has 15 amino acids. Germline V gene data show CDR1 as SGHTA and CDR2 as FQGNSA. V shed 1 base and J shed 6 bases, with 13 bases lying between them.